The 22 T cell receptor beta chains reported below all come from one sample, sequenced in a study of T-cell memory formation after mild COVID-19. TCRdb re-called the 5' RACE reads with MiXCR, one entry per CDR3 protein. The data contain 150,000 or so distinct CDR3 sequences, roughly 14% of them seen just once; the ten biggest clones take up around an eighth. Material for sequencing was PBMCs or a T cell subset sorted from them (not recorded which). The receptors derive from an adult woman who had mild COVID-19 (a few samples of this study predate the infection). Cell type and time point are not known.

This clonotype has a handful of counts. This chain uses TRBV12-3 or TRBV12-4 with TRBJ1-1, with a weak D call TRBD1 (5 bases). The CDR3 loop spans 17 amino acids. V dropped 6 bases and J dropped 3 bases, with 23 bases sitting between them. The CDR3 DNA sequence: TGTGCCAGCAGCCCGATACCCCTGGGGGGGGAGTACACTGAAGCTTTCTTT. This encodes CASSPIPLGGEYTEAFF.

The chain combines TRBV27 with TRBJ2-1, with 14 bases identical to TRBD2. The CDR3 runs 15 residues. The ends lost 4 bases at V and 11 bases at J; junction bases unmatched: 7. Germline V CDR1 and CDR2: MNHEY, SMNVEV (reference sequence). CDR3 sequence: CASSSGLAGGNKQFF. CDR3 in DNA: TGTGCCAGCAGTTCCGGACTAGCGGGGGGAAATAAGCAGTTCTTC.

There are many counts of this clonotype. The rearrangement uses TRBV5-1 and TRBJ2-7, with D hard to call. V was pared by 5 bases and J by 7 bases, with 10 bases between. The CDR3 has 11 amino acids. CDR1 is SGHRS, CDR2 YFSETQ, per germline. CDR3 region: CASSSLREQYF. CDR3 nucleotide sequence: TGCGCCAGCAGTAGTTTGAGGGAGCAGTACTTC.

CDR3 residues: CATATSGRAYNEQFF. CDR3 DNA sequence: TGTGCCACGGCTACTAGCGGGAGGGCCTACAATGAGCAGTTCTTC. The J gene is TRBJ2-1, the V gene TRBV24-1, with 13 bases lining up with TRBD2. Germline V gene data show CDR1 as KGHDR and CDR2 as SFDVKD. This CDR3 spans 15 amino acids. Trimming at V came to 10 bases and at J to 2 bases, leaving 4 bases not matched to a gene.

The chain combines TRBV5-1 with TRBJ2-5; D possibly uses TRBD1 or TRBD2 (5 bases each). The CDR3 runs to 14 residues. Between the trimmed V and J ends, which lost 4 bases and 1 base, there was a span of 11 bases. The germline CDR1 and CDR2 sequences are SGHRS and YFSETQ. In DNA form, the CDR3 reads TGCGCCAGCAGCCGGGACGGCTCCCAAGAGACCCAGTACTTC. This encodes CASSRDGSQETQYF.

The chain has TRBV6-2 or TRBV6-3 and TRBJ2-3; D call uncertain. CDR1 MNHEY and CDR2 SVGEGT come from the germline V gene. The length of the CDR3 is 14 residues. V lost 6 bases and J lost 5, with 15 bases in between. CDR3 protein: CASRDLGREDTQYF. The CDR3 nucleotides read TGTGCCAGCAGAGATCTGGGAAGAGAAGATACGCAGTATTTT.

This clonotype was seen only a few times. V usage is TRBV7-8 and J usage is TRBJ1-4; 7 bases map to TRBD1. CDR3 length: 15 residues. V was pared by 9 bases and J by 6 bases, with 13 bases of the junction left unmatched. CDR1 and CDR2 from the germline V gene are SGHVS and FQNEAQ. The CDR3 is CASSPPGTEHEKLFF. CDR3 DNA sequence: TGTGCCAGTAGCCCCCCCGGGACAGAGCATGAAAAACTGTTTTTT.

This chain links TRBV5-1 with TRBJ1-4; 8 bases fit TRBD1. CDR3 size: 12 residues. V lost 3 bases to trimming and J lost 12 bases; unmatched junction nucleotides: 4. Germline V CDR1 and CDR2: SGHRS, YFSETQ. The CDR3 reads CASSSGQGQLFF. CDR3 coding DNA: TGCGCCAGCAGCTCTGGACAGGGCCAACTGTTTTTT. Full variable domain (remainder filled in from reference TRBV5-1 and TRBJ1-4): KAGVTQTPRYLIKTRGQQVTLSCSPISGHRSVSWYQQTPGQGLQFLFEYFSETQRNKGNFPGRFSGRQFSNSRSEMNVSTLELGDSALYLCASSSGQGQLFFGSGTQLSVL.

This clonotype was counted a single time. V is TRBV12-3 or TRBV12-4 and J is TRBJ1-4; TRBD1 is a possible D gene (5 bases). V lost 3 bases to trimming and J lost 5 bases, with 7 bases between them. CDR3 size: 13 residues. The CDR3 reads CASSFRQNEKLFF. CDR3 nucleotide sequence: TGTGCCAGCAGTTTTCGACAGAATGAAAAACTGTTTTTT.

The sample holds many counts of this clonotype. The junction departs from germline at one end; a sequencing error may be responsible. The chain's CDR3 is CASKPVGVKTEAFF. The CDR3 DNA reads TGTGCCAGCAAGCCAGTGGGGGTGAAGACTGAAGCTTTCTTT. The chain recombines TRBV6-5 with TRBJ1-1, with D maybe TRBD1 (5 bases). CDR3 length equals 14 residues. Germline-derived CDR1 and CDR2 are MNHEY and SVGAGI.

This chain connects TRBV5-1 to TRBJ1-1, with D tentatively TRBD1 (6 bases). The CDR3 has 16 amino acids. V shed 3 bases and J shed 1 base, with 16 bases lying between them. CDR1 SGHRS and CDR2 YFSETQ come from the germline V gene. CDR3 sequence: CASSSTGGSSNTEAFF. The CDR3 DNA sequence: TGCGCCAGCAGCTCGACAGGTGGGTCCTCGAACACTGAAGCTTTCTTT.

There are many counts of this clonotype. The genes are TRBV29-1 and TRBJ2-5, with 8 bases aligning to TRBD2. After removal of 8 bases from V and 4 bases from J, the junction contained 6 bases not matched to a gene. CDR1 SQVTM and CDR2 ANQGSEA come from the germline V gene. The CDR3 consists of 12 residues. The CDR3 here is CSTSGGGETQYF. DNA for the CDR3: TGCAGCACCAGCGGGGGTGGAGAGACCCAGTACTTC.

This clonotype was seen more than once but under ten times. The gene calls are TRBV19 and TRBJ2-1; TRBD1 matches 7 bases. Trimming took 8 bases from V and 5 from J; bases not matched to a gene: 12. The germline V gene encodes CDR1 LNHDA and CDR2 SQIVND (reference sequence). This CDR3 contains 15 residues. Here the CDR3 DNA reads TGTGCCAGTCAAACTATGGACAGGCCTCACAATGAGCAGTTCTTC. Its protein product is CASQTMDRPHNEQFF.

This clonotype was observed a few times. The J gene is TRBJ2-2, the V gene TRBV15; possible D gene TRBD2, 6 bases. V lost 0 bases and J 2 bases, leaving 10 bases between the germline ends. Germline loops: CDR1 LNHNV, CDR2 YYDKDF (reference sequence). The CDR3 runs 16 residues. CDR3 protein: CATSRDVGGNTGELFF. In nucleotides, the CDR3 is TGTGCCACCAGCAGAGATGTGGGGGGTAACACCGGGGAGCTGTTTTTT.

This clonotype has just a few counts. The genes are TRBV5-6 and TRBJ2-3, with 11 bases that match TRBD2. CDR1 SGHDT and CDR2 YYEEEE come from the germline V gene. The CDR3 is 15 amino acids. J lost 4 bases, V lost 3 bases, and 4 bases had no gene match. The CDR3 sequence: CASSSTSGNADTQYF. In nucleotides, the CDR3 is TGTGCCAGCAGCTCGACTAGCGGGAACGCAGATACGCAGTATTTT.

The rearrangement uses TRBV11-2 and TRBJ2-3; TRBD2 matches 9 bases. Germline V gene sequence: CDR1 SGHAT, CDR2 FQNNGV. CDR3 length equals 23 residues. Germline trimming cut 0 bases from V and 0 bases from J; bases unmatched to any gene: 22. As DNA, the CDR3 is TGTGCCAGCAGCTTAGATGAGTGGGGAGGACTAGCGAGATTTTCTTCAAGCACAGATACGCAGTATTTT. This codes for CASSLDEWGGLARFSSSTDTQYF. Based on the CDR3 plus reference TRBV11-2 and TRBJ2-3, the full variable domain is EAGVAQSPRYKIIEKRQSVAFWCNPISGHATLYWYQQILGQGPKLLIQFQNNGVVDDSQLPKDRFSAERLKGVDSTLKIQPAKLEDSAVYLCASSLDEWGGLARFSSSTDTQYFGPGTRLTVL.

This chain connects TRBV19 to TRBJ1-1, with D tentatively TRBD1 (5 bases). The CDR3 loop spans 15 amino acids. Trimming left V 4 bases short and J 1 base short, with 13 bases between. CDR1 is LNHDA and CDR2 is SQIVND in the germline V gene (reference sequence). The CDR3 region is CASSTDSTANTEAFF. The CDR3 DNA reads as TGTGCCAGTAGTACAGACAGTACTGCGAACACTGAAGCTTTCTTT.

The chain links TRBV5-5 to TRBJ2-7; TRBD1 agrees at 8 bases. The CDR3 extends over 17 amino acids. Germline assignment: CDR1 SGHKS and CDR2 YYEKEE (reference sequence). Losses at the gene ends were 4 bases for V and 0 bases for J; bases not matched to a gene: 12. DNA of the CDR3: TGTGCCAGCAGCCGACTTACAGGGGGTTACCCCTCCTACGAGCAGTACTTC. This translates into CASSRLTGGYPSYEQYF. The whole variable domain, filled in from reference TRBV5-5 and TRBJ2-7, reads DAGVTQSPTHLIKTRGQQVTLRCSPISGHKSVSWYQQVLGQGPQFIFQYYEKEERGRGNFPDRFSARQFPNYSSELNVNALLLGDSALYLCASSRLTGGYPSYEQYFGPGTRLTVT.

The sample holds a few counts of this clonotype. CDR3 in DNA: TGTGCCAGCAGCTCCGCAACGGGAGGGTACGAGCAGTACTTC. This gives the protein CASSSATGGYEQYF. This chain joins TRBV7-2 and TRBJ2-7, with 8 bases that match TRBD2. CDR1 is SGHTA and CDR2 is FQGNSA in the germline V gene. This CDR3 comprises 14 residues. J was trimmed by 4 bases and V by 4 bases; bases with no gene match: 6.

This clonotype was counted many times. The V call is TRBV10-3, the J call TRBJ1-1; perhaps TRBD1 as D (6 bases). The germline V and J ends were trimmed by 0 bases and 4 bases, with 15 bases remaining between them. Germline lookup yields CDR1 ENHRY and CDR2 SYGVKD. This CDR3 region has 16 residues. Here the CDR3 reads CAISESRTAGGTEAFF. The CDR3 DNA follows: TGTGCCATCAGTGAGTCCCGGACAGCGGGCGGCACTGAAGCTTTCTTT.

Many counts were recorded for this clonotype. The rearrangement joins TRBV5-6 to TRBJ2-5; D ambiguous. The CDR3 extends over 11 amino acids. In germline, CDR1 is SGHDT, CDR2 YYEEEE. Trimming took 2 bases from V and 1 from J, leaving 0 bases between them. CDR3 amino acids: CASSFQETQYF. CDR3 in DNA: TGTGCCAGCAGCTTCCAAGAGACCCAGTACTTC.

The V and J genes are TRBV3-1 and TRBJ2-5, with 7 bases aligning to TRBD2. Losses at the gene ends were 0 bases for V and 3 bases for J; bases not matched to a gene: 10. The CDR3 is made up of 17 amino acids. The germline V gene encodes CDR1 LGHDT and CDR2 YNNKEL (reference sequence). As DNA, the CDR3 is TGTGCCAGCAGCCAAGACTCCCTAGCGGTAACGGAAGAGACCCAGTACTTC. Residues: CASSQDSLAVTEETQYF.